This T cell receptor beta chain was recovered during a study of T-cell reconstitution after alpha-beta-depleted transplantation in children (dated by TCRdb to 2016 to 2017). General notes on the study: T-cell immune reconstitution after TCRalphabeta/CD19-depleted allogeneic hematopoietic cell transplantation in children was quantitatively tracked in the study by means of TCR repertoire profiling.

Findings and caveats that apply to the study as a whole: About two months after transplant, the apparently early recovery of alphabetaT-cell counts reportedly depended on just several hundred clones that had expanded rapidly and came from non-depleted graft cells. Hyperexpanded clone frequencies declined over subsequent months; after one year, T-cell counts and TCRbeta diversity were mostly attributed to newly produced T cells. In some patients, the high TCRbeta diversity seen at day 60 was put down to recipient T cells and intrathymic progenitors that had survived conditioning.

The library was generated by PCR. Sequenced on an Illumina HiSeq 2500. To normalize quantification of the TCRbeta repertoire, the TCR libraries were built with molecular barcoding that relied on unique molecular identifiers. TCRdb trimmed public reads at Q25 via fastp, called clones via MiXCR and kept in-frame beta chains. Entries that share a CDR3 protein sequence are merged under the most common genes and DNA. Counted in this sample were 250,000 to 400,000 distinct CDR3 sequences; around 20% of them appeared once. The ten largest make up approximately 11% of the sample. Reading the label with the study, this specimen's treatment or condition is: allogeneic hematopoietic cell transplantation with graft depleted of TCRalphabeta T cells and CD19 B cells. The children who served as transplant recipients had been given grafts of TCRalphabeta/CD19-depleted allogeneic hematopoietic cells. This clonotype was seen only a few times. Its recognized antigen is unknown. No clone much larger than this one lies a single base away; base qualities are absent.

The sample was PBMCs, mostly from graft donor cells, taken 180 days after TCRalphabeta/CD19-depleted stem cell transplant. The TCR sequence derives from a male patient aged 10-17 years who had a stem cell transplant for acute lymphoblastic leukemia, so the T cells may come from the graft donor.

The CDR3 sequence is CASSLMGAGGARTEAFF. In nucleotide form, the sequence is TGTGCCAGCAGCTTAATGGGGGCCGGGGGGGCGCGCACTGAAGCTTTCTTT. The chain employs TRBV7-3 and TRBJ1-1, and possibly TRBD1, on 6 matching bases. The CDR3 sequence holds 17 residues, the cysteine and phenylalanine included. This entry keeps only the CDR3 DNA: 51 bases, framed from base 1. V and J are truncated by 1 base and 4 bases respectively, leaving an intervening sequence of 19 bases. Taken from the germline V gene, the CDR1 and CDR2 loops are SGHTA and FQGTGA.